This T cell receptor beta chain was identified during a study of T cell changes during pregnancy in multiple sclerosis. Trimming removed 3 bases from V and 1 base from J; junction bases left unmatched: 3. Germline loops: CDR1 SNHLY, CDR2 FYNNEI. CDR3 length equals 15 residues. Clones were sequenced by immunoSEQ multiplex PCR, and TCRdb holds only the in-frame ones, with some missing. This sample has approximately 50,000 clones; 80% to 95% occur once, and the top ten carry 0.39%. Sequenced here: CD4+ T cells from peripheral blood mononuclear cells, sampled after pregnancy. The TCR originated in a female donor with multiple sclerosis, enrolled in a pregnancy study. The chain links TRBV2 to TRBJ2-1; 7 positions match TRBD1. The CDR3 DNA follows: TGTGCCAGCAGTGAGGGACAGAGATCCTACAATGAGCAGTTCTTC. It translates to CASSEGQRSYNEQFF.